Included here is one TCR beta chain sequence, with context. This specimen belongs to a study of T cells in narcolepsy. This table comes from immunoSEQ multiplex PCR, and its TCRdb copy is limited to in-frame clones, with some not included. This sample carries tens of thousands of clones, about four fifths of them seen once, and the ten largest clones take 1.6%. From germline, CDR1 is LNHNV and CDR2 YYDKDF (reference sequence). The CDR3 contains 15 residues. Trimming stripped 3 bases from V and 4 bases from J, with 14 bases between. Material: memory (CD45RA-) CD4+ T cells from blood. V and J are TRBV15 and TRBJ2-3; D is unresolved. This TCR was sampled from a human donor in good health. The CDR3 bases are TGTGCCACCAGCAGCATCAAAGAGAGTCCAGATACGCAGTATTTT. Amino acids: CATSSIKESPDTQYF.